The next 15 T cell receptor beta chains were all read from a single sample in a study of cytomegalovirus exposure and HLA in healthy donors. With 60 Vbeta and 13 Jbeta primers, the PCR was carried out. TCRdb keeps only in-frame clones here, not all; method: immunoSEQ multiplex PCR. The profile shows 100,000 to 150,000 clones, approximately 81% of them singletons. The sequenced sample consisted of PBMCs. The receptors stem from a man between 18 and 29 years old in good health and CMV-seronegative.

This clone was counted only a few times. This chain joins TRBV6-6 and TRBJ1-5; unclear D gene. Germline CDR1 MNHNY, CDR2 SVGAGI (reference sequence). With 7 bases removed from V and 1 base from J, the gap between germline ends came to 17 bases. The CDR3 runs to 16 residues. The CDR3 sequence is CASTFSLGSSNQPQHF. The CDR3 nucleotides read TGTGCCAGCACATTCTCACTGGGGAGCAGCAATCAGCCCCAGCATTTT.

V is TRBV6-6 and J is TRBJ1-5; D is uncertain. V lost 2 bases to trimming and J lost 6 bases, with 14 bases between them. Germline V gene data show CDR1 as MNHNY and CDR2 as SVGAGI (reference sequence). The CDR3 runs 15 residues. DNA for the CDR3: TGTGCCAGCAGTTACAGGCCCGAGGTGGGTCAGCCCCAGCATTTT. This codes for CASSYRPEVGQPQHF.

The chain is built from TRBV5-1 and TRBJ1-2; D gene uncertain. The CDR3 is 16 residues long. The V end lost 7 bases, the J end lost 0 bases, and 19 bases lay between the germline ends. CDR1 is SGHRS, CDR2 YFSETQ, per germline. The CDR3 sequence is CASRGTRSLANYGYTF. The CDR3 nucleotides are TGCGCCAGCCGCGGAACCCGGAGCCTGGCTAACTATGGCTACACCTTC.

The sample holds one count of this clone. The chain combines TRBV25-1 with TRBJ1-1, with 7 bases matching TRBD1. The germline V gene has CDR1 MGHDK and CDR2 SYGVNS. The CDR3 contains 14 residues. The trim removed 7 bases at V and 2 bases at J, leaving 7 bases unmatched. The DNA for the CDR3 is TGTGCCAGCACCTCAGACAGGGCCAACACTGAAGCTTTCTTT. Its translation is CASTSDRANTEAFF.

This chain uses TRBV7-2 with TRBJ1-4; TRBD1 is a possible D gene (6 bases). Germline V gene lookup returns CDR1 SGHTA and CDR2 FQGNSA. V was clipped by 2 bases and J by 6 bases, with 16 bases between them. The CDR3 loop spans 16 amino acids. Here the CDR3 reads CASSLSVAGADEKLFF. The CDR3 DNA sequence: TGTGCCAGCAGCTTATCCGTGGCAGGGGCGGATGAAAAACTGTTTTTT.

The chain recombines TRBV28 with TRBJ2-5; TRBD2 might be the D (6 bases). This CDR3 is built from 16 residues. Germline CDR1 and CDR2: MDHEN and SYDVKM. The V end was cut by 3 bases, the J end by 1 base, with 15 bases between. CDR3 sequence (DNA): TGTGCCAGCAGTTTGTTGGACTACCTTATCCAAGAGACCCAGTACTTC. Encoded protein: CASSLLDYLIQETQYF. The full variable domain, in which reference TRBV28 and TRBJ2-5 provide the parts outside the CDR3, is DVKVTQSSRYLVKRTGEKVFLECVQDMDHENMFWYRQDPGLGLRLIYFSYDVKMKEKGDIPEGYSVSREKKERFSLILESASTNQTSMYLCASSLLDYLIQETQYFGPGTRLLVL.

DNA of the CDR3: TGTGCCTGGAGTTACATTAAGAATGAAAAACTGTTTTTT. Translation gives CAWSYIKNEKLFF. This rearrangement joins TRBV30 to TRBJ1-4; no clear D. Germline assignment: CDR1 GTSNPN and CDR2 SVGIG (reference sequence). Between the trimmed V and J ends, which lost 2 bases and 5 bases, there was a span of 9 bases. The CDR3 has 13 amino acids.

The V gene is TRBV6-1, the J gene TRBJ2-3; 10 bases align to TRBD1. CDR3 length equals 15 residues. The V gene end was trimmed by 7 bases and the J gene end by 4 bases; junction bases not matched to a gene: 8. Looked up from germline, CDR1 is MNHNS and CDR2 is SASEGT. CDR3 residues: CASTPMTGGADTQYF. The DNA for the CDR3 is TGTGCCAGCACCCCGATGACAGGGGGCGCAGATACGCAGTATTTT.

As regards this clone: Germline is not matched at one junction end, which may reflect a read error. This chain connects TRBV19 to TRBJ2-7; D possibly corresponds to TRBD2 (5 bases). The germline V gene has CDR1 LNHDA and CDR2 SQIVND (reference sequence). The CDR3 is made up of 13 amino acids. For the CDR3, the DNA is TGTGCCAGTACTATATCCTCCGGACTCGAGCAGTACTTC. As protein: CASTISSGLEQYF.

This chain connects TRBV6-6 to TRBJ2-7; TRBD1 aligns across 9 bases. The J segment lost 0 bases and the V segment lost 5 bases, leaving 8 bases of the junction unmatched. The CDR3 is made up of 16 amino acids. The germline V gene has CDR1 MNHNY and CDR2 SVGAGI (reference sequence). CDR3 region: CASSPKGTGSSYEQYF. The CDR3 bases are TGTGCCAGCAGTCCCAAAGGGACAGGGAGCTCCTACGAGCAGTACTTC.

This chain uses TRBV29-1 with TRBJ2-3; 8 nucleotides match TRBD1. Germline values: CDR1 SQVTM, CDR2 ANQGSEA. Trimming removed 6 bases from V and 1 base from J; junction bases left unmatched: 0. This CDR3 spans 12 amino acids. CDR3 coding DNA: TGCAGCGTGGGACAGGGCACAGATACGCAGTATTTT. It yields the protein CSVGQGTDTQYF.

The CDR3 bases are TGTGCCAGCAGCTCCATACAGGGTGGTGGGGGAGAAAAACTGTTTTTT. Protein sequence: CASSSIQGGGGEKLFF. The V gene is TRBV28, the J gene TRBJ1-4; tentative D call: TRBD1 (6 bases). The ends were cut back, 6 bases at V and 8 bases at J, with 22 bases in the middle. The germline V gene encodes CDR1 MDHEN and CDR2 SYDVKM. The CDR3 is 16 amino acids.

This clone was counted between two and nine times. This rearrangement joins TRBV7-2 to TRBJ2-5; 8 bases fit TRBD1. Germline CDR1 SGHTA, CDR2 FQGNSA. The V and J ends lost 4 bases and 2 bases, in that order; junction bases with no gene match: 3. This CDR3 comprises 14 residues. CDR3 bases: TGTGCCAGCAGCTACAACAGGGGGCAAGAGACCCAGTACTTC. This gives the protein CASSYNRGQETQYF.

The CDR3 loop is CASSRRGTSGTDTQYF. The DNA of the CDR3 is TGCGCCAGCAGCCGGAGGGGGACTAGCGGCACAGATACGCAGTATTTT. The chain employs TRBV5-1 and TRBJ2-3; 10 bases are shared with TRBD2. Germline V lookup: CDR1 SGHRS, CDR2 YFSETQ. This CDR3 region has 16 residues. The J segment lost 1 base and the V segment lost 4 bases, leaving 6 bases of the junction unmatched.

The chain couples TRBV5-1 to TRBJ2-7, with D possibly being TRBD1 (5 bases). In germline, CDR1 is SGHRS, CDR2 YFSETQ. The CDR3 totals 13 residues. V dropped 1 base and J dropped 2 bases, with 7 bases sitting between them. The CDR3 DNA sequence: TGCGCCAGCAGCTTGAGACAGACCTACGAGCAGTACTTC. It translates to CASSLRQTYEQYF.